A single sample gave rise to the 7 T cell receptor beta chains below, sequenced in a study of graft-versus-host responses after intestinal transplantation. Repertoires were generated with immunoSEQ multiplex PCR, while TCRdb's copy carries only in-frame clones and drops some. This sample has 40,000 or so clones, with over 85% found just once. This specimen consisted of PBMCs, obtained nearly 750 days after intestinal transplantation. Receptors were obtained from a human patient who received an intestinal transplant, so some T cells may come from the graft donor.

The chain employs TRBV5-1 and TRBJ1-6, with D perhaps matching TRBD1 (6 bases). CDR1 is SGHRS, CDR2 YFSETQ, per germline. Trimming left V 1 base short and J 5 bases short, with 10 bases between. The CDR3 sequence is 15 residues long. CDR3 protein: CASSLITGNNSPLHF. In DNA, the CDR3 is TGCGCCAGCAGCTTGATCACAGGGAATAATTCACCCCTCCACTTT.

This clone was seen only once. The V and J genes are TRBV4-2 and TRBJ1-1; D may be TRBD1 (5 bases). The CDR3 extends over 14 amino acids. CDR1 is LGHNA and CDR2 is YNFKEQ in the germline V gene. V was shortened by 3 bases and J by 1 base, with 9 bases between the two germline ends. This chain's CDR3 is CASSHLTANTEAFF. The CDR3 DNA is TGTGCCAGCAGCCACTTGACAGCGAACACTGAAGCTTTCTTT.

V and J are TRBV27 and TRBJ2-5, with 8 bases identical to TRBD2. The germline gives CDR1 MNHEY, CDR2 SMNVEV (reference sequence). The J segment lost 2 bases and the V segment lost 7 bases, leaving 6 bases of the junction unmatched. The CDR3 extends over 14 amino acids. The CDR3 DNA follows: TGTGCCAGCAAGTTAACGGGAGGGCAAGAGACCCAGTACTTC. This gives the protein CASKLTGGQETQYF.

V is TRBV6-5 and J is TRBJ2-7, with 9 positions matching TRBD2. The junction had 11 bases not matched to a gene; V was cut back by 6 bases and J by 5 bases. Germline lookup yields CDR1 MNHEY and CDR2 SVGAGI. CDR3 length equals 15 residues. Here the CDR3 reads CASSRLAAQADEQYF. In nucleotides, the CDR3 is TGTGCCAGCAGCCGACTAGCGGCCCAGGCGGACGAGCAGTACTTC.

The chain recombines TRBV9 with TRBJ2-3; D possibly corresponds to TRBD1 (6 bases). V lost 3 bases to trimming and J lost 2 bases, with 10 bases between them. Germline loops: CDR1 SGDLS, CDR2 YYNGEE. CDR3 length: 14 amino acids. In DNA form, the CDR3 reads TGTGCCAGCAGCGGCACAGGGTCCACAGATACGCAGTATTTT. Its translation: CASSGTGSTDTQYF.

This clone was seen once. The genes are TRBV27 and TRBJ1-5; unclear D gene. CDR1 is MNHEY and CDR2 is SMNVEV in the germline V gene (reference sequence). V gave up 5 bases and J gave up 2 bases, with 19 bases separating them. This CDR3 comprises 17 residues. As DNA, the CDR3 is TGTGCCAGCAGTCCCGCCCTAGACTACTACGGCAATCAGCCCCAGCATTTT. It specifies CASSPALDYYGNQPQHF.

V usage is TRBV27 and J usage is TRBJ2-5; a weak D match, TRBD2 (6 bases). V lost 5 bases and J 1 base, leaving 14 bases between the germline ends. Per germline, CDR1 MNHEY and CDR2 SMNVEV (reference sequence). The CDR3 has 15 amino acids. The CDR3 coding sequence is TGTGCCAGCAGTCTCAACGGGGGACTCCAAGAGACCCAGTACTTC. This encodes CASSLNGGLQETQYF.